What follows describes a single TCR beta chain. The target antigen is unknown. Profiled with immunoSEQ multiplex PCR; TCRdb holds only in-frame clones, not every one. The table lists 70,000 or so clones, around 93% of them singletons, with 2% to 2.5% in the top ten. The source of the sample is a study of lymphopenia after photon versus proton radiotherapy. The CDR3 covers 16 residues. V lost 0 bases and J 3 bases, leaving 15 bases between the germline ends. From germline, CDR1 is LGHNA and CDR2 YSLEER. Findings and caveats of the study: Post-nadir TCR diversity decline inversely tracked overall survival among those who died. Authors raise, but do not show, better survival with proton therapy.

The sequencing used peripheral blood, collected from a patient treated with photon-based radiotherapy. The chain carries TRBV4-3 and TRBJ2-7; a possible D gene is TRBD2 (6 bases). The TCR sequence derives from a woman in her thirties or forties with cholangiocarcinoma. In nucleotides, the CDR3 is TGCGCCAGCAGCCAAGATTTGAGTCGGGAGATCTACGAGCAGTACTTC. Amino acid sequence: CASSQDLSREIYEQYF.